This TCR beta chain was identified in a study of T cells in women clearing cervical HPV infection (dated by TCRdb to the late 2010s). For the wider study: The cases were some 25 women with histologically confirmed HPV16-related CIN3 or worse, and 2 of these cases were invasive cancers. Controls were 25 women whose single incident HPV16 infection cleared within 12 months without precancer or cancer developing. Since only a few of the women had HLA typing available, the possibility that HLA type was acting as a confounder could not be ruled out. Cases and controls were matched on age within five years and on year of sample collection. This exploratory proof-of-principle case-control study, nested within the Guanacaste HPV Natural History Study in Costa Rica, compared TCR repertoires among women with different cervical HPV16 outcomes. A median age of around 35 years was observed in cases versus 37 to 45 in controls, and no significant differences in baseline characteristics were found. The parent cohort enrolled about 10,000 women aged 18 or older in Guanacaste, Costa Rica, in about 1992 to 1994 and followed the women for more than six years. Blood from cases was collected at the visit where the lesion was first found, while blood from controls was collected once the infection could no longer be detected. Among cases, blood sampling came a median of approximately 150 days after lesion detection, with an interquartile range of roughly 85 to 220 days. As quality controls, five blinded duplicates were added to each group, bringing the total to roughly 60 samples made up of around 50 participants and about ten replicates.

A word on this clone: No cognate antigen has been identified for it. The missing CDR3 end, 3 residues past where the read stops, is filled in from the germline J gene.

Every participant had a single incident cervical HPV16 infection, and prevalent HPV16 infections were excluded. Cervical HPV DNA was detected by MY09/MY11 PCR and genotyped by dot-blot hybridization. Around 15 mL of heparinized blood was centrifuged, after which the buffy coat was aliquoted, frozen at -30 degrees C, and then stored at -80 degrees C. QIAGEN kits were used to extract genomic DNA from buffy coat specimens. TCR beta CDR3 regions were amplified by multiplex PCR using the immunoSEQ assay from an average of about 1.2 ug genomic DNA per sample. The assay corrected primer bias using a complete synthetic TCR repertoire to establish an amplification baseline. The amplicons were sequenced using the Illumina platform. Turning to the authors' computational methods: Sequence errors were corrected by clustering with frequency ratios and a modified nearest-neighbor algorithm, and the sequences were then analyzed in the immunoSEQ Analyzer using IMGT gene definitions. At each rarefaction depth, TCR richness and evenness were averaged over 20 rarefaction repeats, and samples with fewer sequences than the depth were excluded. Relative abundances of V, D and J genes were compared between groups using Wilcoxon rank sum tests, with FDR correction applied. For the blinded duplicates, the intraclass correlation was roughly 96% for TCR richness and averaged about 75% across roughly 69 gene segments. Here the immuneACCESS table is served through TCRdb, limited to in-frame sequences with V and J called. Missing clones are a known gap in these copies; in checked studies unresolved V genes cover under half, and the rest lacks a known reason. That table gives V, J and clone size, and the DNA gave D and trimming. The sample table records roughly 47,000 clones. Roughly a third of the sample belongs to the ten largest clones.

General conclusions and limits of the study: TRBV6-7 relative abundance was lower in cases than in controls (roughly 0.11% versus 0.16%; Bonferroni P = 0.0008). Because the number of T cells per sample was unknown, the richness differences could reflect varying T-cell content rather than repertoire biology. Random forest classifiers that combined richness and V gene abundances separated cases from controls with an estimated AUC of 0.8 to 0.85. TCR repertoire richness was significantly higher in CIN3+ cases than in controls across sequencing depths, while evenness did not differ. The cross-sectional design could not show whether the associations came before the infection or were a result of it, and neither effector/memory subsets nor HPV-specific T cells were isolated.

The V end gives up 7 bases and the J end 4 bases, leaving 9 bases in the junction not matched to a gene. Spanning cysteine to phenylalanine, the CDR3 consists of 14 amino acids. Sequencing covers 33 bases of the CDR3, shown here with the frame starting at base 1. CDR1 SGHDT and CDR2 YYEEEE were looked up in the germline V gene. Specimen: blood buffy coat. The TCR sequence derives from a woman aged 18 to 75 with a cervical HPV16 infection that either progressed to CIN3+ or cleared (not recorded which). Recombination joined TRBV5-6 with TRBJ2-5, and TRBD1 matches 8 of the central bases. For the CDR3, the sequence is CASGKGQGRETQYF. The CDR3 DNA, read in part, is TGTGCCAGCGGAAAAGGACAGGGTAGAGAGACC.